These 4 T cell receptor beta chains came from one sample sequenced in a study of T cell responses to AZD1222 COVID-19 vaccine. TCRdb's table, derived via immunoSEQ multiplex PCR, lists solely in-frame clones and lacks some. The sample has 120,000 to 150,000 clones; about 86% are singletons. The sample here was peripheral blood, taken 28 days after the second AZD1222 dose. The receptor source for this set is an adult who received the AZD1222 COVID-19 vaccine.

The chain carries TRBV7-8 and TRBJ1-4; no reliable D call. CDR1 SGHVS and CDR2 FQNEAQ come from the germline V gene. The CDR3 totals 14 residues. V lost 3 bases to trimming and J lost 3 bases, with 8 bases between them. Here the CDR3 DNA reads TGTGCCAGCAGCTTGGACCTATCTAATGAAAAACTGTTTTTT. Translating gives CASSLDLSNEKLFF.

V is TRBV29-1 and J is TRBJ2-7; 11 bases map to TRBD1. Per germline, CDR1 SQVTM and CDR2 ANQGSEA. The V gene end was trimmed by 4 bases and the J gene end by 4 bases; junction bases not matched to a gene: 9. The CDR3 contains 15 residues. This chain's CDR3 is CSVGDWTGGPYEQYF. Written as DNA, the CDR3 is TGCAGCGTTGGAGACTGGACAGGGGGCCCTTACGAGCAGTACTTC.

DNA of the CDR3: TGTGCCAGCAGGGATAATTCACCCCTCCACTTT. Protein sequence: CASRDNSPLHF. This chain joins TRBV28 and TRBJ1-6; D is ambiguous. The length of the CDR3 is 11 residues. The V gene lost 6 bases and the J gene lost 5 bases, with 2 bases spanning the gap. Per germline, CDR1 MDHEN and CDR2 SYDVKM.

This clone has only one observation. CDR3 loop: CASSARQGAKDEKLFF. The CDR3 DNA sequence: TGTGCCAGCAGTGCGCGACAGGGGGCGAAGGATGAAAAACTGTTTTTT. The rearrangement joins TRBV6-1 to TRBJ1-4; the match to TRBD1 covers 10 bases. CDR1 is MNHNS, CDR2 SASEGT, per germline. The CDR3 consists of 16 residues. Trimming cost V 4 bases and J 6 bases; bases outside gene matches: 8.